Presented here are 9 T cell receptor beta chains from one specimen sequenced in a study of neurological immune-mediated disorders (dated by TCRdb to about 2019). Library preparation was by 5' RACE. Instrument on record: Illumina HiSeq 2500. The raw public data were reprocessed by TCRdb itself: fastp quality trimming at Q25, MiXCR clonotype calling, in-frame beta chains only. Each CDR3 protein gets just one entry, which takes the most common genes and DNA from the rows behind it. Within this sample are about 76,000 distinct CDR3 sequences, with about a sixth of them counted one time only. Of the sample, 15% to 17% falls within the top ten clones. Source material: PBMCs. The receptors shown here come from a woman in her 40s in good health.

This clonotype was seen at least ten times. The V call is TRBV7-2, the J call TRBJ2-3; D uncertain. This CDR3 is built from 22 residues. The V end was cut by 4 bases, the J end by 6 bases, with 38 bases between. CDR1 SGHTA and CDR2 FQGNSA come from the germline V gene. In DNA, the CDR3 is TGTGCCAGCAGCTCAGGAACAGAGGCCATAAGGTGGGGTACCGACCGCCGCGATACGCAGTATTTT. This gives the protein CASSSGTEAIRWGTDRRDTQYF.

In its sample, this clonotype was seen many times. The rearrangement uses TRBV20-1 and TRBJ1-5, with D maybe TRBD1 (5 bases). The CDR3 sequence is 15 residues long. V lost 5 bases and J 2 bases, leaving 16 bases between the germline ends. Germline V gene lookup returns CDR1 DFQATT and CDR2 SNEGSKA (reference sequence). The CDR3 nucleotides read TGCAGTGCTGGGAGTCTGGGGGAACGCAATCAGCCCCAGCATTTT. Amino acids: CSAGSLGERNQPQHF.

This clonotype was seen more than once but under ten times. The chain combines TRBV7-9 with TRBJ2-2; D uncertain. Germline CDR1 SEHNR, CDR2 FQNEAQ (reference sequence). The V gene lost 5 bases and the J gene lost 0 bases, with 19 bases spanning the gap. There are 18 residues in the CDR3. The CDR3 region is CASSPPWTEAANTGELFF. CDR3 in DNA: TGTGCCAGCAGCCCACCCTGGACGGAAGCCGCGAACACCGGGGAGCTGTTTTTT.

The sample holds many counts of this clonotype. The CDR3 nucleotides are TGCAGTGCTAACAGGGATAGGGGTGGCTACACCTTC. This codes for CSANRDRGGYTF. The chain has TRBV20-1 and TRBJ1-2, with a possible D match to TRBD1 (6 bases). This CDR3 has 12 amino acids. Germline CDR1 reads DFQATT; CDR2 reads SNEGSKA (reference sequence). Trimming removed 4 bases at V and 7 bases at J, with 13 bases between.

This clonotype was seen ten or more times. V usage is TRBV5-8 and J usage is TRBJ2-5, with 10 positions matching TRBD1. V was clipped by 4 bases and J by 1 base; unmatched bases: 16. The CDR3 totals 19 residues. Per germline, CDR1 SGHTS and CDR2 YDEGEE. In DNA, the CDR3 is TGTGCCAGCAGCGGTTTACTTCCCGGGACAGGGGCTTTCCAAGAGACCCAGTACTTC. Translated: CASSGLLPGTGAFQETQYF. The full variable domain, in which reference TRBV5-8 and TRBJ2-5 provide the parts outside the CDR3, is EAGVTQSPTHLIKTRGQQATLRCSPISGHTSVYWYQQALGLGLQFLLWYDEGEERNRGNFPPRFSGRQFPNYSSELNVNALELEDSALYLCASSGLLPGTGAFQETQYFGPGTRLLVL.

Ten or more counts support this clonotype. CDR3 bases: TGTGCCAGCAGTTCGGCGGGATATGGCTACACCTTC. Protein sequence: CASSSAGYGYTF. The chain uses TRBV12-3 or TRBV12-4 and TRBJ1-2; D gene uncertain. Trimming took 4 bases from V and 5 from J, leaving 8 bases between them. The CDR3 contains 12 residues.

Ten or more counts support this clonotype. The chain has TRBV20-1 and TRBJ2-7; D gene unclear. Trimming removed 5 bases at V and 6 bases at J, with 14 bases between. The CDR3 spans 12 residues. CDR1 and CDR2 from the germline V gene are DFQATT and SNEGSKA (reference sequence). The CDR3 reads CSAPAPLSEQYF. DNA of the CDR3: TGCAGTGCTCCCGCTCCGCTTTCCGAGCAGTACTTC.

Ten or more counts support this clonotype. The chain recombines TRBV5-5 with TRBJ1-1; 7 nucleotides agree with TRBD1. The CDR3 is 16 amino acids. V shed 8 bases, J shed 5 bases, and the junction held 18 bases outside the gene matches. Germline lookup yields CDR1 SGHKS and CDR2 YYEKEE (reference sequence). The CDR3 reads CASWQTGTAVWTEAFF. In DNA form, the CDR3 reads TGTGCCAGTTGGCAGACAGGGACCGCGGTTTGGACTGAAGCTTTCTTT.

This clonotype was picked up many times. The rearrangement links TRBV7-2 to TRBJ1-2; D remains unclear. The CDR3 is 14 residues long. The V gene's germline CDR1 is SGHTA and CDR2 FQGNSA. Trimming shortened V by 5 bases and J by 4 bases, and 14 bases separated the two germline ends. In DNA, the CDR3 is TGTGCCAGCAGCGCCCGGGGAGAGAGCTATGGCTACACCTTC. Translated: CASSARGESYGYTF.